This T cell receptor (beta chain) comes out of a study of cytomegalovirus exposure and HLA in healthy donors. Here immunoSEQ multiplex PCR was the method, and the copy in TCRdb shows in-frame clones only, minus some. The sample includes 70,000 to 75,000 clones, 90% to 95% of them seen just once. Regarding the study as a whole: For most TCR sequences rarity was the rule, although some public TCRs occurred in many donors. The study flagged about 160 TCR beta chains as cytomegalovirus-associated. The classifier reportedly diagnosed cytomegalovirus status with high sensitivity and specificity.

Germline trimming cut 4 bases from V and 0 bases from J; bases unmatched to any gene: 9. Germline V gene sequence: CDR1 SEHNR, CDR2 FQNEAQ (reference sequence). This CDR3 has 16 amino acids. An approximately 130-subject validation cohort, separate from the approximately 670-subject first cohort, supplied the donors. A remark on this clone: Antigen: not known.

The sequencing input was PBMCs. The sequence came from a man aged 18 to 29 in good health and CMV-seropositive. The rearrangement joins TRBV7-9 to TRBJ2-7; the match to TRBD1 covers 7 bases. The CDR3 sequence is CASSWTGQASSYEQYF. CDR3 DNA sequence: TGTGCCAGCAGCTGGACCGGACAGGCGAGCTCCTACGAGCAGTACTTC.